Below, 22 T cell receptor beta chains from the same sample are listed, as sequenced in a study of beta chain features in type 1 diabetes. The whole isolated RNA underwent reverse transcription, so sequencing captured expressed TCRB transcripts. Generated by immunoSEQ multiplex PCR, the TCRdb table keeps only in-frame clones and is missing some. The table has roughly 140,000 clones, 11% seen once. The sample taken for sequencing was central memory CD4+ T cells from blood. Receptor source: a man aged 18 to 30 in good health.

The chain is built from TRBV9 and TRBJ1-1; 12 bases map to TRBD1. The CDR3 has 16 residues. J was trimmed by 7 bases and V by 4 bases; bases with no gene match: 11. Per the germline V gene, CDR1 is SGDLS and CDR2 is YYNGEE. This chain's CDR3 is CASSPNPGQGAGEAFF. In nucleotides, the CDR3 is TGTGCCAGCAGCCCAAACCCGGGACAGGGGGCAGGTGAAGCTTTCTTT.

The CDR3 sequence is CASSSTVTNEKLFF. As DNA, the CDR3 is TGCGCCAGCAGCTCGACAGTCACTAATGAAAAACTGTTTTTT. The V and J genes are TRBV5-1 and TRBJ1-4; D perhaps matches TRBD1 (5 bases). Germline V gene sequence: CDR1 SGHRS, CDR2 YFSETQ. The CDR3 has 14 residues. Trimming removed 3 bases from V and 2 bases from J, with 8 bases in between.

This clone was seen a handful of times. The chain employs TRBV7-2 and TRBJ2-3; D is undetermined. This CDR3 region has 16 residues. Germline loops: CDR1 SGHTA, CDR2 FQGNSA. V dropped 1 base and J dropped 3 bases, with 14 bases sitting between them. CDR3 sequence: CASSLGWGLVTDTQYF. In DNA, the CDR3 is TGTGCCAGCAGCTTAGGGTGGGGATTAGTTACAGATACGCAGTATTTT.

The chain couples TRBV18 to TRBJ1-1; weak D call: TRBD1 (5 bases). CDR1 is KGHSH and CDR2 is LQKENI in the germline V gene. The length of the CDR3 is 17 residues. Trimming stripped 3 bases from V and 2 bases from J, with 19 bases between. This chain's CDR3 is CASSPASSGRVNTEAFF. Written as DNA, the CDR3 is TGTGCCAGCTCACCTGCATCATCCGGCAGGGTTAACACTGAAGCTTTCTTT.

There are a few counts of this clone. The chain recombines TRBV30 with TRBJ1-2; D is uncertain. The germline V gene encodes CDR1 GTSNPN and CDR2 SVGIG (reference sequence). The CDR3 spans 13 residues. V lost 0 bases and J 1 base, leaving 6 bases between the germline ends. CDR3 sequence: CAWSVAINYGYTF. CDR3 in DNA: TGTGCCTGGAGTGTCGCTATTAACTATGGCTACACCTTC.

This clone has a handful of counts. This rearrangement joins TRBV5-1 to TRBJ2-6; D gene uncertain. The V end lost 0 bases, the J end lost 2 bases, and 6 bases lay between the germline ends. CDR3 length: 15 amino acids. From germline, CDR1 is SGHRS and CDR2 YFSETQ. The CDR3 nucleotides read TGCGCCAGCAGCTTGGTACAAGCTGGGGCCAACGTCCTGACTTTC. This translates into CASSLVQAGANVLTF.

The table lists this clone with a few counts. The chain couples TRBV4-3 to TRBJ2-1, with 8 bases fitting TRBD2. The CDR3 is made up of 14 amino acids. Germline V gene sequence: CDR1 LGHNA, CDR2 YSLEER. With V trimmed by 0 bases and J by 13 bases, 8 bases remained unmatched. The CDR3 DNA sequence: TGCGCCAGCAGCCAAGAGGCTAGCGGGCGCCTCCAGTTCTTC. This sequence encodes CASSQEASGRLQFF.

This chain uses TRBV7-9 with TRBJ1-2; D is possibly TRBD1 (6 bases). Germline V CDR1 and CDR2: SEHNR, FQNEAQ (reference sequence). The CDR3 extends over 15 amino acids. The V end lost 1 base, the J end lost 5 bases, and 14 bases lay between the germline ends. The CDR3 sequence is CASSLGDTATYGYTF. CDR3 coding DNA: TGTGCCAGCAGCTTAGGGGACACAGCAACTTATGGCTACACCTTC. The full variable domain, its missing parts supplied by reference TRBV7-9 and TRBJ1-2, is DTGVSQNPRHKITKRGQNVTFRCDPISEHNRLYWYRQTLGQGPEFLTYFQNEAQLEKSRLLSDRFSAERPKGSFSTLEIQRTEQGDSAMYLCASSLGDTATYGYTFGSGTRLTVV.

In its sample, this clone was seen many times. The same CDR3 can be traced to other DNA sequences in this sample. This chain uses TRBV4-3 with TRBJ2-3, with D possibly TRBD2 on 6 matching bases. Trimming removed 1 base from V and 2 bases from J, with 10 bases in between. CDR1 is LGHNA and CDR2 is YSLEER in the germline V gene. This CDR3 has 15 amino acids. The CDR3 loop is CASSQGGGDTDTQYF. CDR3 DNA: TGCGCCAGCAGCCAAGGAGGCGGGGACACAGATACGCAGTATTTT.

Only a few counts were recorded for this clone. Written as DNA, the CDR3 is TGTGCCAGCAGCTTTGCGCTCAAGGTTTACGAGCAGTACTTC. Amino acids: CASSFALKVYEQYF. The V call is TRBV12-1, the J call TRBJ2-7. TRBV12-1 is designated a pseudogene. This CDR3 comprises 14 residues.

Concerning this clone: One end of the junction does not line up with germline, which may come from a read error. Here the CDR3 reads CACRLRQETQYF. The DNA of the CDR3 is TGTGCCTGCAGACTACGCCAAGAGACCCAGTACTTC. This chain joins TRBV6-6 and TRBJ2-5; tentative D call: TRBD2 (5 bases). Germline V lookup: CDR1 MNHNY, CDR2 SVGAGI (reference sequence). This CDR3 contains 12 residues.

The CDR3 loop is CAWRKLAGKYQETQYF. The DNA of the CDR3 is TGTGCCTGGAGGAAACTAGCGGGGAAGTACCAAGAGACCCAGTACTTC. The V gene is TRBV30, the J gene TRBJ2-5, with 10 positions matching TRBD2. CDR1 is GTSNPN, CDR2 SVGIG, per germline (reference sequence). The CDR3 runs to 16 residues. Losses at the gene ends were 3 bases for V and 0 bases for J; bases not matched to a gene: 7.

The rearrangement links TRBV9 to TRBJ2-5, with 7 bases lining up with TRBD2. J was trimmed by 4 bases and V by 2 bases; bases with no gene match: 8. In germline, CDR1 is SGDLS, CDR2 YYNGEE. This CDR3 has 15 amino acids. CDR3 coding DNA: TGTGCCAGCAGCGTTGTAGCAGGCGGGGGAGAGACCCAGTACTTC. The encoded protein is CASSVVAGGGETQYF. The whole variable domain, filled in from reference TRBV9 and TRBJ2-5, reads DSGVTQTPKHLITATGQRVTLRCSPRSGDLSVYWYQQSLDQGLQFLIQYYNGEERAKGNILERFSAQQFPDLHSELNLSSLELGDSALYFCASSVVAGGGETQYFGPGTRLLVL.

The V and J genes are TRBV7-9 and TRBJ1-1, with TRBD1 as a possible D gene (5 bases). Germline CDR1 SEHNR, CDR2 FQNEAQ (reference sequence). The CDR3 length is 14 residues. V gave up 6 bases and J gave up 9 bases, with 20 bases separating them. This CDR3 is CASRYPGRGGKAFF. DNA of the CDR3: TGTGCCAGCAGGTACCCCGGGAGGGGAGGAAAAGCTTTCTTT.

The chain is built from TRBV29-1 and TRBJ1-2; D is ambiguous. This CDR3 has 13 residues. V gave up 7 bases and J gave up 0 bases, with 12 bases separating them. CDR1 is SQVTM, CDR2 ANQGSEA, per germline. The CDR3 is CSARMISNYGYTF. The CDR3 DNA reads as TGCAGCGCCCGGATGATCTCTAACTATGGCTACACCTTC.

This clone was counted only a few times. The chain combines TRBV2 with TRBJ2-3; 8 positions match TRBD1. V shed 6 bases, J shed 0 bases, and the junction held 5 bases outside the gene matches. CDR1 is SNHLY, CDR2 FYNNEI, per germline. This CDR3 region has 15 residues. CDR3 nucleotide sequence: TGTGCCAGCAGGGCGGGACAGGTCAGCACAGATACGCAGTATTTT. Amino acid sequence: CASRAGQVSTDTQYF.

The chain couples TRBV4-2 to TRBJ2-2; TRBD2 matches at 14 bases. This CDR3 comprises 15 residues. The V gene end was trimmed by 4 bases and the J gene end by 6 bases; junction bases not matched to a gene: 1. The germline gives CDR1 LGHNA, CDR2 YNFKEQ. The CDR3 DNA is TGTGCCAGCAGCCTGGGACTAGCGGGAGCCGGGGAGCTGTTTTTT. Translated: CASSLGLAGAGELFF.

Ten or more counts support this clone. The chain combines TRBV29-1 with TRBJ2-1; D gene uncertain. With 7 bases removed from V and 7 bases from J, the gap between germline ends came to 11 bases. The germline gives CDR1 SQVTM, CDR2 ANQGSEA. CDR3 size: 11 residues. CDR3 loop: CSAGQRNEQFF. For the CDR3, the DNA is TGCAGCGCCGGGCAGAGAAATGAGCAGTTCTTC.

In this sample, this clone turned up a few times. The rearrangement joins TRBV15 to TRBJ1-2; tentative D call: TRBD1 (6 bases). V lost 3 bases to trimming and J lost 4 bases, with 15 bases between them. Germline CDR1 LNHNV, CDR2 YYDKDF (reference sequence). This CDR3 contains 15 residues. CDR3: CATSRGGGIGYGYTF. CDR3 in DNA: TGTGCCACCAGCAGGGGAGGGGGGATAGGCTATGGCTACACCTTC.

The chain recombines TRBV30 with TRBJ1-2, with D possibly matching TRBD1 (5 bases). V lost 2 bases and J lost 4, with 8 bases in between. CDR1 GTSNPN and CDR2 SVGIG come from the germline V gene (reference sequence). This CDR3 contains 12 residues. The CDR3 loop is CAWSTGSYGYTF. The DNA of the CDR3 is TGTGCCTGGAGTACAGGAAGCTATGGCTACACCTTC.

This clone was counted between two and nine times. The CDR3 is CASSFGRRGIEEQFF. The CDR3 DNA reads TGTGCCAGCAGCTTCGGACGGAGAGGGATCGAGGAGCAGTTCTTC. The chain carries TRBV9 and TRBJ2-1; D may be TRBD2 (5 bases). Between the trimmed V and J ends, which lost 4 bases and 10 bases, there was a span of 21 bases. Per germline, CDR1 SGDLS and CDR2 YYNGEE. CDR3 length: 15 residues. Together with reference TRBV9 and TRBJ2-1, the CDR3 gives the full variable domain: DSGVTQTPKHLITATGQRVTLRCSPRSGDLSVYWYQQSLDQGLQFLIQYYNGEERAKGNILERFSAQQFPDLHSELNLSSLELGDSALYFCASSFGRRGIEEQFFGPGTRLTVL.

In this sample, this clone turned up a few times. The J gene is TRBJ2-7, the V gene TRBV7-2, with 9 bases lining up with TRBD1. Trimming took 5 bases from V and 2 from J; bases not matched to a gene: 7. Looked up from germline, CDR1 is SGHTA and CDR2 is FQGNSA. CDR3 length: 15 residues. CDR3 residues: CASSKAGQGAYEQYF. The DNA for the CDR3 is TGTGCCAGCAGCAAAGCGGGACAGGGTGCCTACGAGCAGTACTTC. Looking up the rest from reference TRBV7-2 and TRBJ2-7 gives the full variable domain: GAGVSQSPSNKVTEKGKDVELRCDPISGHTALYWYRQSLGQGLEFLIYFQGNSAPDKSGLPSDRFSAERTGGSVSTLTIQRTQQEDSAVYLCASSKAGQGAYEQYFGPGTRLTVT.